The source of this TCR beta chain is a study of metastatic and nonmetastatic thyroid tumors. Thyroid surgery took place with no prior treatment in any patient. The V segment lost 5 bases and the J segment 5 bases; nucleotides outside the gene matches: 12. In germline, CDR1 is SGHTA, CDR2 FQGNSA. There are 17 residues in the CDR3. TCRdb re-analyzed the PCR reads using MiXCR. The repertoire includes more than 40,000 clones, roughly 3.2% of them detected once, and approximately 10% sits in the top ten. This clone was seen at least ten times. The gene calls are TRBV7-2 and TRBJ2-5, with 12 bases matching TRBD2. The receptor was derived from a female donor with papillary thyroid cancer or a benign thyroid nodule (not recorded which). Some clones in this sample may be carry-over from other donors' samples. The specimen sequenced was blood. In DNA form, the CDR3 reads TGTGCCAGCAGCCACTCAGCCGTACTAGCGGGAGGCGAGACCCAGTACTTC. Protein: CASSHSAVLAGGETQYF.